A single sample is the source of the 2 T cell receptor beta chains below, sequenced in a study of siplizumab effects on memory and regulatory T cells. TCRdb keeps only in-frame clones here, not all; method: immunoSEQ multiplex PCR. Here the sample spans about 72,000 clones, about 90% being singletons. The specimen sequenced was CD8+ T cells sorted from blood. Receptors were obtained from a human donor in good health.

This chain uses TRBV27 with TRBJ2-3, with D perhaps given as TRBD1 or TRBD2 (5 bases each). The CDR3 sequence is 12 residues long. Per germline, CDR1 MNHEY and CDR2 SMNVEV (reference sequence). The V end was cut by 7 bases, the J end by 8 bases, with 13 bases between. CDR3 sequence reads: CASTAGTLTQYF. The CDR3 coding sequence is TGTGCCAGCACTGCTGGGACCCTTACGCAGTATTTT.

The gene calls are TRBV5-1 and TRBJ1-1; D remains ambiguous. Between the trimmed V and J ends, which lost 2 bases and 4 bases, there was a span of 18 bases. Germline-derived CDR1 and CDR2 are SGHRS and YFSETQ. The CDR3 spans 16 residues. CDR3 protein: CASSLAVGVSGTEAFF. CDR3 nucleotide sequence: TGCGCCAGCAGCTTAGCGGTTGGCGTAAGTGGCACTGAAGCTTTCTTT. Drawing the rest from reference TRBV5-1 and TRBJ1-1, the complete variable domain is KAGVTQTPRYLIKTRGQQVTLSCSPISGHRSVSWYQQTPGQGLQFLFEYFSETQRNKGNFPGRFSGRQFSNSRSEMNVSTLELGDSALYLCASSLAVGVSGTEAFFGQGTRLTVV.